The rows below give T cell receptor beta chains drawn from one sample of a study of blood T cell repertoires in COVID-19. The table came from immunoSEQ multiplex PCR; TCRdb's copy has only in-frame clones and leaves some out. The sample lists 100,000 to 150,000 clones, about three quarters occurring once. Source material: peripheral blood. The receptors were gathered from a woman in her sixties or seventies with acute or convalescent COVID-19. Both conserved end residues are trimmed from each CDR3. The order of the fields is J gene, clone size, V gene, CDR3 protein. A clone size is listed for some rows: how often the clone was seen (once, few, many), or a class if it is expanded.

j_call: TRBJ1-2; clone_size: -; v_call: TRBV27; cdr3_aa: ASSISTVYGYT
j_call: TRBJ2-5; clone_size: -; v_call: TRBV19; cdr3_aa: ASSIEVGETQY
j_call: TRBJ2-3; clone_size: -; v_call: TRBV11-2; cdr3_aa: ASSLRGTDTQY
j_call: TRBJ1-1; clone_size: few; v_call: TRBV28; cdr3_aa: ASSASNRGRNTEAF
j_call: TRBJ1-1; clone_size: -; v_call: TRBV9; cdr3_aa: ASSRSGVAEAF
j_call: TRBJ1-5; clone_size: -; v_call: TRBV19; cdr3_aa: ASSSRDFNQPQH
j_call: TRBJ1-4; clone_size: -; v_call: TRBV7-9; cdr3_aa: ASRSEGATNEKLF
j_call: TRBJ1-4; clone_size: -; v_call: TRBV20-1; cdr3_aa: SASATGWREKLF
j_call: TRBJ1-2; clone_size: once; v_call: TRBV19; cdr3_aa: AVTVGQGTGYT
j_call: TRBJ2-7; clone_size: once; v_call: TRBV28; cdr3_aa: ASRTGVTSDYEQY
j_call: TRBJ2-3; clone_size: -; v_call: TRBV24-1; cdr3_aa: ATSDPGTSGGASDTQY
j_call: TRBJ2-7; clone_size: many; v_call: TRBV27; cdr3_aa: ASSPIGLAGGDEQY
j_call: TRBJ1-6; clone_size: -; v_call: TRBV24-1; cdr3_aa: ATSDLSGPYNSPLH
j_call: TRBJ2-1; clone_size: -; v_call: TRBV19; cdr3_aa: ASSLGQPGYNEQF
j_call: TRBJ2-1; clone_size: -; v_call: TRBV7-8; cdr3_aa: ASSSTSGKNYNEQF
j_call: TRBJ2-3; clone_size: -; v_call: TRBV11-2; cdr3_aa: ASSRRIQDTQY
j_call: TRBJ2-7; clone_size: -; v_call: TRBV5-1; cdr3_aa: ASSPRLAEIYEQY
j_call: TRBJ2-1; clone_size: -; v_call: TRBV2; cdr3_aa: ASRGLAGYNEQF
j_call: TRBJ2-5; clone_size: once; v_call: TRBV3-1/TRBV3-2; cdr3_aa: ASSRPGTGGETQY
j_call: TRBJ2-2; clone_size: -; v_call: TRBV6-1; cdr3_aa: ASSEKPAKGASNTGELF
j_call: TRBJ2-1; clone_size: -; v_call: TRBV5-4; cdr3_aa: ASSPRTSGYNEQF
j_call: TRBJ1-3; clone_size: once; v_call: TRBV11-2; cdr3_aa: ASRPRGASTIY
j_call: TRBJ1-5; clone_size: -; v_call: TRBV7-6; cdr3_aa: ASSLEAGGVSNQPQH
j_call: TRBJ1-3; clone_size: many; v_call: TRBV19; cdr3_aa: ASSIGRVAGNTIY
j_call: TRBJ2-3; clone_size: -; v_call: TRBV7-9; cdr3_aa: ASSSGLWKADTQY
j_call: TRBJ1-2; clone_size: -; v_call: TRBV4-3; cdr3_aa: ASSQEVTGNYGYT
j_call: TRBJ2-2; clone_size: few; v_call: TRBV28; cdr3_aa: ASREQGAGELF
j_call: TRBJ2-3; clone_size: -; v_call: TRBV7-2; cdr3_aa: ASSSYGGASGTQY
j_call: TRBJ1-1; clone_size: -; v_call: TRBV5-1; cdr3_aa: ASGRTGGTSEAF
j_call: TRBJ2-7; clone_size: -; v_call: TRBV6-2/TRBV6-3; cdr3_aa: ASSQQGGRSW
j_call: TRBJ2-7; clone_size: -; v_call: TRBV25-1; cdr3_aa: ASSYKGSFYEQY
j_call: TRBJ1-2; clone_size: -; v_call: TRBV6-5; cdr3_aa: ASKTGQGARGYT
j_call: TRBJ2-5; clone_size: -; v_call: TRBV3-1/TRBV3-2; cdr3_aa: ASNLRVEETQY
j_call: TRBJ1-1; clone_size: -; v_call: TRBV6-2/TRBV6-3; cdr3_aa: ASSYTGAPIEAF
j_call: TRBJ2-5; clone_size: few; v_call: TRBV7-9; cdr3_aa: ASSSQGQGVETQY
j_call: TRBJ2-4; clone_size: -; v_call: TRBV19; cdr3_aa: ATYGTAQNIQY
j_call: TRBJ1-1; clone_size: -; v_call: TRBV6-5; cdr3_aa: ASRTGLGTEAF
j_call: TRBJ2-3; clone_size: -; v_call: TRBV30; cdr3_aa: AWIGLGTDTQY
j_call: TRBJ2-7; clone_size: -; v_call: TRBV15; cdr3_aa: ATSSQDRPYEQY
j_call: TRBJ1-5; clone_size: -; v_call: TRBV6-6; cdr3_aa: ASTMGQGNSNQPQH
j_call: TRBJ1-1; clone_size: -; v_call: TRBV5-6; cdr3_aa: ASSYGTGIFNTEAF
j_call: TRBJ2-3; clone_size: -; v_call: TRBV30; cdr3_aa: AWGSGRVGDTQY
j_call: TRBJ2-1; clone_size: -; v_call: TRBV6-1; cdr3_aa: ASSEALAGGTYNEQF
j_call: TRBJ1-2; clone_size: once; v_call: TRBV5-4; cdr3_aa: ASSLRGGRIGYT
j_call: TRBJ2-1; clone_size: many; v_call: TRBV27; cdr3_aa: ASSTSDRDDSYNEQF
j_call: TRBJ1-2; clone_size: -; v_call: TRBV3-1/TRBV3-2; cdr3_aa: ASSPTAAAKNYGYT
j_call: TRBJ2-6; clone_size: -; v_call: TRBV5-6; cdr3_aa: ASSPLPEGANVLT
j_call: TRBJ2-2; clone_size: -; v_call: TRBV18; cdr3_aa: ASSHEFTGELF
j_call: TRBJ2-5; clone_size: -; v_call: TRBV11-1; cdr3_aa: ASSGTQMRETQY
j_call: TRBJ2-3; clone_size: -; v_call: TRBV6-2/TRBV6-3; cdr3_aa: ASSLDTTDTQY
j_call: TRBJ2-3; clone_size: -; v_call: TRBV7-8; cdr3_aa: ASSLAGLAGGPSSTDTQY
j_call: TRBJ2-1; clone_size: -; v_call: TRBV2; cdr3_aa: ASSVAGNSYNEQF
j_call: TRBJ1-5; clone_size: -; v_call: TRBV21-1; cdr3_aa: ASSKVRDRVNQPQH
j_call: TRBJ1-5; clone_size: -; v_call: TRBV6-5; cdr3_aa: ASRPDTGMDQPQH